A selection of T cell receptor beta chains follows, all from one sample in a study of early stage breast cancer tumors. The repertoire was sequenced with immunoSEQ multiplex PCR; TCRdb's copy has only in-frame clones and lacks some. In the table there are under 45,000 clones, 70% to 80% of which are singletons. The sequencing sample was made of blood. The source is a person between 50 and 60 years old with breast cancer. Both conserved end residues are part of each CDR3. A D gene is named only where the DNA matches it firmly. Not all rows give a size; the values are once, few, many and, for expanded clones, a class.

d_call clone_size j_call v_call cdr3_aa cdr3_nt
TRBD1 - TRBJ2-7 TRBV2 CASRAGTGSSYEQYF TGTGCCAGCAGGGCCGGGACAGGATCCTCCTACGAGCAGTACTTC
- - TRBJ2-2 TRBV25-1 CASSEQGSNTGELFF TGTGCCAGCAGTGAACAGGGGAGCAACACCGGGGAGCTGTTTTTT
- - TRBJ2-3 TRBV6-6 CASRGLGDTDTQYF TGTGCCAGCCGGGGACTTGGCGACACAGATACGCAGTATTTT
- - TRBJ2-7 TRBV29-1 CSVAEVSYEQYF TGCAGCGTCGCCGAGGTCTCCTACGAGCAGTACTTC
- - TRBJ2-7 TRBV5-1 CASSLATRGSYEQYF TGCGCCAGCAGCTTGGCCACCAGGGGATCCTACGAGCAGTACTTC
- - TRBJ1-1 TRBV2 CASGPGNTEAFF TGTGCCAGCGGCCCGGGGAACACTGAAGCTTTCTTT
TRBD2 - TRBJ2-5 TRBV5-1 CASSLVGGGAEETQYF TGCGCCAGCAGCTTGGTTGGCGGGGGGGCCGAAGAGACCCAGTACTTC
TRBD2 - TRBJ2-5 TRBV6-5 CATKGLGETQYF TGTGCCACCAAGGGACTAGGGGAGACCCAGTACTTC
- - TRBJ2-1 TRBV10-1 CASSEPTGNEQFF TGCGCCAGCAGTGAACCCACCGGCAATGAGCAGTTCTTC
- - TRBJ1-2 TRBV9 CASSAEGQFYGYTF TGTGCCAGCAGCGCCGAAGGACAGTTCTATGGCTACACCTTC
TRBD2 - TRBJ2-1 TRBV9 CASSVALAGSYNEQFF TGTGCCAGCAGCGTAGCTCTAGCGGGATCCTACAATGAGCAGTTCTTC
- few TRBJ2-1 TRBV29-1 CSAPGRAGAQEQFF TGCAGCGCTCCTGGCAGGGCGGGGGCACAAGAGCAGTTCTTC
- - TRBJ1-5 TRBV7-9 CASSPTGGNQPQHF TGTGCCAGCAGCCCGACAGGTGGCAATCAGCCCCAGCATTTT
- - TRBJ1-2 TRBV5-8 CASSLTPQHGYTF TGTGCCAGCAGCTTGACCCCACAGCATGGCTACACCTTC
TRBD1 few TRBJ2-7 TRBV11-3 CASSPASWDRGAEQYF TGTGCCAGCAGCCCTGCGTCCTGGGACAGGGGGGCCGAGCAGTACTTC
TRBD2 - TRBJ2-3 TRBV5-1 CASSAGLAGVRSTDTQYF TGCGCCAGCAGCGCCGGACTAGCGGGAGTTAGGAGCACAGATACGCAGTATTTT
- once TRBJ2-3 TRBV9 CASSHPRGREGTDTQYF TGTGCCAGCAGCCACCCCAGAGGGCGGGAAGGCACAGATACGCAGTATTTT
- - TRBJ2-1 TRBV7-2 CASSRTTEEQFF TGTGCCAGCAGCCGGACGACAGAAGAGCAGTTCTTC
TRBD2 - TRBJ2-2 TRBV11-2 CASSLVRGAGELFF TGTGCCAGCAGCTTAGTCCGGGGGGCCGGGGAGCTGTTTTTT
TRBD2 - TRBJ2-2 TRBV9 CASSSSGARTGELFF TGTGCCAGCAGCTCTAGCGGGGCCCGGACCGGGGAGCTGTTTTTT
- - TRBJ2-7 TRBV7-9 CASSPGTAGYEQYF TGTGCCAGCAGCCCTGGAACGGCGGGGTACGAGCAGTACTTC
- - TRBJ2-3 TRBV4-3 CASSQQEVVERQAQYF TGCGCCAGCAGCCAACAGGAGGTAGTAGAGAGACAGGCGCAGTATTTT
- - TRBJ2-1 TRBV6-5 CASSYSRIGDNEQFF TGTGCCAGCAGTTACTCGAGAATAGGGGACAATGAGCAGTTCTTC
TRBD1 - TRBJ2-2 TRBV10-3 CAISESPGQGVTGELFF TGTGCCATCAGTGAGTCTCCCGGACAGGGGGTTACCGGGGAGCTGTTTTTT
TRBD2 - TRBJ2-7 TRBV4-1 CASSQDPPGLAASYEQYF TGCGCCAGCAGCCAAGATCCACCGGGACTAGCGGCTTCCTACGAGCAGTACTTC
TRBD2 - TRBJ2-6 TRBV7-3 CASRETSGISGANVLTF TGTGCCAGCAGAGAGACTAGCGGGATTTCTGGGGCCAACGTCCTGACTTTC
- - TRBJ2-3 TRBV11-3 CASSSGPGTDTQYF TGTGCCAGCAGCTCCGGCCCGGGGACAGATACGCAGTATTTT
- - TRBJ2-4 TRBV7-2 CASSLGQGMDKNIQYF TGTGCCAGCAGCTTAGGGCAGGGTATGGACAAAAACATTCAGTACTTC
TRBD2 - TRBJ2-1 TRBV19 CASSSLAGAFYNEQFF TGTGCCAGTAGTTCACTAGCGGGGGCTTTCTACAATGAGCAGTTCTTC
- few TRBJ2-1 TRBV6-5 CASSYGRGNEQFF TGTGCCAGCAGTTACGGGCGGGGCAATGAGCAGTTCTTC
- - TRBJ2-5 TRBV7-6 CASSAVVAGLETQYF TGTGCCAGCAGCGCCGTAGTTGCGGGGCTGGAGACCCAGTACTTC
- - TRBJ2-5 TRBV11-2 CASSPPGSLGTQYF TGTGCCAGCAGCCCCCCCGGGTCCTTAGGAACCCAGTACTTC
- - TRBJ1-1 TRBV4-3 CASSQRWNTEAFF TGCGCCAGCAGCCAACGGTGGAACACTGAAGCTTTCTTT
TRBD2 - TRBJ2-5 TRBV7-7 CASSLAGGSGGPQETQYF TGTGCTAGCAGCCTAGCCGGGGGTAGCGGGGGTCCCCAAGAGACCCAGTACTTC
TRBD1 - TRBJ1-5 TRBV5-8 CASSLTGGEDNQPQHF TGTGCCAGCAGTCTAACAGGGGGCGAGGACAATCAGCCCCAGCATTTT
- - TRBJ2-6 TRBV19 CASTAAPTSGANVLTF TGTGCCAGTACCGCGGCCCCGACCTCTGGGGCCAACGTCCTGACTTTC
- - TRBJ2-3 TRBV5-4 CASSLERRGTDTQYF TGTGCCAGCAGCTTGGAACGCCGGGGAACAGATACGCAGTATTTT
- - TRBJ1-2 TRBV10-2 CASSETGGYTF TGCGCCAGCAGTGAGACCGGGGGCTACACCTTC
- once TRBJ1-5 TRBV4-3 CASSQDPGEGQPQHF TGCGCCAGCAGCCAAGATCCGGGGGAGGGTCAGCCCCAGCATTTT
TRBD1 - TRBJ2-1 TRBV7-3 CASSMGQGGSYNEQFF TGTGCCAGCAGCATGGGACAGGGTGGCTCCTACAATGAGCAGTTCTTC
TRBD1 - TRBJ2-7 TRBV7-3 CASSPSGDSHYEQYF TGTGCCAGCAGCCCCTCAGGGGACAGTCACTACGAGCAGTACTTC
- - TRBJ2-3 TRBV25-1 CASSEYGSAIGRADTQYF TGTGCCAGCAGTGAATATGGAAGCGCCATAGGAAGAGCAGATACGCAGTATTTT
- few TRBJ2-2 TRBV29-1 CSGLNTGELFF TGCAGCGGACTGAACACCGGGGAGCTGTTTTTT
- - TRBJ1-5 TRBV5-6 CASSFQGSNQPQHF TGTGCCAGCAGCTTTCAGGGCAGCAATCAGCCCCAGCATTTT
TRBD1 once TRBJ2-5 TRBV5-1 CASSRTTGGETQYF TGCGCCAGCAGCCGAACAACAGGGGGAGAGACCCAGTACTTC
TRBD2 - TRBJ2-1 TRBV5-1 CASSPGTTLPLTYNEQFF TGCGCCAGCAGCCCAGGGACTACCCTCCCTCTTACCTACAATGAGCAGTTCTTC
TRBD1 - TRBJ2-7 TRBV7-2 CASSWGQGPYEQYF TGTGCCAGCAGCTGGGGACAGGGACCCTACGAGCAGTACTTC
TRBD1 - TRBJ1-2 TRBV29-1 CSVDGQGSSGYTF TGCAGCGTTGATGGACAGGGGTCTTCTGGCTACACCTTC
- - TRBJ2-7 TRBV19 CASSVFFRDINSYEQYF TGTGCCAGTAGCGTATTCTTCCGGGACATCAATTCCTACGAGCAGTACTTC
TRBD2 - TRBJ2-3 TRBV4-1 CASSQGDGTSGFTDTQYF TGCGCCAGCAGCCAAGGCGACGGGACTAGCGGATTCACAGATACGCAGTATTTT
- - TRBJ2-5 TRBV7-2 CASSLTRETQYF TGTGCCAGCAGCTTAACGAGGGAGACCCAGTACTTC
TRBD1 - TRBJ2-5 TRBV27 CASSLQGPSLDRRAQYF TGTGCCAGCAGTCTACAGGGGCCGTCCCTTGATCGAAGGGCCCAGTACTTC
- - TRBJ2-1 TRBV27 CASSPGGRNEQFF TGTGCCAGCAGTCCCGGGGGGCGGAATGAGCAGTTCTTC
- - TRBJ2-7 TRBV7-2 CASSFAVQPYEQYF TGTGCCAGCAGCTTCGCGGTTCAGCCCTACGAGCAGTACTTC
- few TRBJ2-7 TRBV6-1 CAGGILAYEQYF TGTGCCGGAGGGATCTTAGCCTACGAGCAGTACTTC
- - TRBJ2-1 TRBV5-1 CASSQTVDPNEQFF TGCGCCAGCAGCCAGACAGTCGATCCGAATGAGCAGTTCTTC
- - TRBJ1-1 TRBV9 CASSPQDSMNTEAFF TGTGCCAGCAGCCCTCAAGACAGTATGAACACTGAAGCTTTCTTT